The entry that follows covers one T cell receptor beta chain sequence. What it binds is unknown. The sample belongs to a study of T cell responses to AZD1222 COVID-19 vaccine. Background on the study: Pooled samples include second doses given at about 4 or 12 weeks.

Overall study results and limits: The study identified only a handful of AZD1222 recipients as seropositive at baseline.

Method: immunoSEQ multiplex PCR; TCRdb's copy keeps in-frame clones and lacks some. The sample carries approximately 64,000 clones, roughly 89% recorded once. This CDR3 comprises 16 residues. V was clipped by 1 base and J by 3 bases, with 15 bases between them. CDR1 is LGHDT, CDR2 YNNKEL, per germline (reference sequence). The gene calls are TRBV3-1 (or the pseudogene TRBV3-2) and TRBJ1-2; no reliable D call. The receptor was derived from an adult in good health. The specimen was peripheral blood, collected on day 0 of AZD1222 vaccination. CDR3 DNA: TGTGCCAGCAGCCAAGTTTGGAACCTCCCTCACTATGGCTACACCTTC. It translates to CASSQVWNLPHYGYTF.